The clone carrying this T cell receptor beta chain has a single count. This entry belongs to a study of blood T cell repertoires in COVID-19. Study-wide context: Italy, Spain and the United States were the sources of the convalescent and acute COVID-19 samples.

V lost 0 bases to trimming and J lost 0 bases; unmatched junction nucleotides: 2. The germline V gene has CDR1 SGHTS and CDR2 YDEGEE. This CDR3 contains 15 residues. Some clones are missing from TCRdb's copy, which holds only in-frame ones; the method was immunoSEQ multiplex PCR. The sample carries 280,000 or so clones, about nine tenths recorded once. This TCR was recovered from a woman aged 55-70 years with acute or convalescent COVID-19. The V call is TRBV5-8, the J call TRBJ1-1; 7 bases align to TRBD1. The sequencing input was peripheral blood. CDR3 residues: CASSLAGQVNTEAFF. DNA for the CDR3: TGTGCCAGCAGCTTGGCCGGACAGGTGAACACTGAAGCTTTCTTT.